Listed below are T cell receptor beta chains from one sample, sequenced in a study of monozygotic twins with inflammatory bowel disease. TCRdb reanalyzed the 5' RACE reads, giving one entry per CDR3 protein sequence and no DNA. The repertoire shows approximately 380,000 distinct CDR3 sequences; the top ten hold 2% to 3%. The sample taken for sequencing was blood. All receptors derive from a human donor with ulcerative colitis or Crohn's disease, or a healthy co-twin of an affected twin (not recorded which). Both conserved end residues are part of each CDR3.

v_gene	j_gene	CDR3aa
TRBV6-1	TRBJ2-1	CASGVEHTYNEQFF
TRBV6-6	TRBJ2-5	CASLQGEETQYF
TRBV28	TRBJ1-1	CASNLWTGAGVEAFF
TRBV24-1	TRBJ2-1	CATSDPPVNEQFF
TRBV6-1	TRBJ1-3	CASTHFGRAGNTIYF
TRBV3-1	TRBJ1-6	CASSRCSPHPLLYNSPLHF
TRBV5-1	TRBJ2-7	CASSLDDREIYEQYF
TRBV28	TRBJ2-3	CASSFSGSSTDTQYF
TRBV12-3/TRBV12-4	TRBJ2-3	CASNRRQTGTDTQYF
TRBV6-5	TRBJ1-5	CASSSMTGTGGNGNQPQHF
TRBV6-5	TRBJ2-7	CASSYPGRDRAHEQYF
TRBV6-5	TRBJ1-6	CASSHNPRQPPITLHF
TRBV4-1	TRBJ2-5	CASSGSLLGLVETQYF
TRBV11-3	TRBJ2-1	CASSLGPGDSLYNEQFF
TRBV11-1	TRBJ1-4	CASSRDRNNEKLFF
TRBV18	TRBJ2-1	CASSPPNSGGARYNEQFF
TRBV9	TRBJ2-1	CASNLGGGLNEQFF
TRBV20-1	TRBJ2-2	CSARDLGQGFSVHTGELFF
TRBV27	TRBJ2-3	CASSLIAGPLNTQYF
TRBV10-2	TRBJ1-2	CASSPGTGVYGYTF
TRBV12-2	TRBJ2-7	CASRLGPPTGRYSDEQYF
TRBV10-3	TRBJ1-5	CAISETDYSNQPQHF
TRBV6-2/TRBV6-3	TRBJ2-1	CASSVGGTYNEQFF
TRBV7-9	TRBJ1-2	CATPNGLSSLYGYTF
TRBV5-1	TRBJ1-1	CASSGFLGGTEAFF
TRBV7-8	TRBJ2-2	CASSATGSGTGELFF
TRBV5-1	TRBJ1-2	CASRRDFYGYTF
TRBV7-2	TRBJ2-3	CASSPGRGGTDTQYF
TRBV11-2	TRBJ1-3	CASSSERVSGNTIYF
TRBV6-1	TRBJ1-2	CASSVGTQTPLNYGYTF
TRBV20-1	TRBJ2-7	CSARDRTTGSSYEQYF
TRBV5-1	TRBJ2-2	CASSFLGPEQPTGELFF
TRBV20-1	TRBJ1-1	CSASPFPTGVGTEAFF
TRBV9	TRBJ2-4	CASNGGSAKNIQYF
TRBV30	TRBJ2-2	CAWTQGIETGELFF
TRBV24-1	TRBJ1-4	CATSDPRGGDEKLFF
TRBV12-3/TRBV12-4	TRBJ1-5	CASSLRDAHSNQPQHF
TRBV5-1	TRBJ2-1	CASSSEGQVAGEQFF
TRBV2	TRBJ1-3	CASTERLFSGNTIYF
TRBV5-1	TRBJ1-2	CASSPSGQGGYGYTF
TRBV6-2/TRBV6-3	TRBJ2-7	CASSQTGDGTYEQYF
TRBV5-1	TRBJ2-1	CASSRLRTGNPVEHNEQFF
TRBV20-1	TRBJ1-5	CSARVKSQPQHF
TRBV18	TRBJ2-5	CASSPDLVRETQYF
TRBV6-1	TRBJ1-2	CASSEAGAGYTF
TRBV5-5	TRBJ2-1	CASSSGQGVYNEQFF
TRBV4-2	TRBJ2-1	CASSLAGISHEQFF
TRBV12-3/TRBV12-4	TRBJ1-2	CASSLTLGYGYTF
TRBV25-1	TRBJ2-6	CASRGAKYGANVLTF
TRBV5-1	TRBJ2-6	CASSPRRTGGSGANVLTF
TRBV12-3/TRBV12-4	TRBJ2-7	CASSPRQKGPYEQYF
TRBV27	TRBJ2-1	CASSESTGWDYNEQFF
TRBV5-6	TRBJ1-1	CASSPAGGPDTEAFF